The next 29 T cell receptor beta chains were all read from a single sample in a study of siplizumab effects on memory and regulatory T cells. The table came from immunoSEQ multiplex PCR; TCRdb's copy has only in-frame clones and leaves some out. Altogether approximately 100,000 clones are present, approximately 94% being singletons, with the ten largest covering approximately 0.58%. The sample consisted of Tregs sorted from blood. These TCRs come from a human donor in good health.

The V call is TRBV7-9, the J call TRBJ1-5; D perhaps matches TRBD1 (5 bases). Germline CDR1 is SEHNR and CDR2 is FQNEAQ (reference sequence). V gave up 4 bases and J gave up 7 bases, with 14 bases separating them. This CDR3 region has 14 residues. CDR3 loop: CASSSHGALQPQHF. CDR3 DNA: TGTGCCAGCAGCTCCCACGGGGCCCTACAGCCCCAGCATTTT.

The chain recombines TRBV28 with TRBJ1-3; 9 bases agree with TRBD1. Germline loops: CDR1 MDHEN, CDR2 SYDVKM. Unmatched junction bases numbered 7, after V lost 3 bases and J lost 4 bases. The CDR3 sequence is 16 residues long. CDR3 in amino acids: CASSFPGQGGGNTIYF. Written as DNA, the CDR3 is TGTGCCAGCAGTTTCCCGGGACAGGGCGGAGGAAACACCATATATTTT.

V usage is TRBV7-3 and J usage is TRBJ1-5; D unresolved. Per the germline V gene, CDR1 is SGHTA and CDR2 is FQGTGA. The CDR3 runs 10 residues. V lost 4 bases and J 9 bases, leaving 4 bases between the germline ends. CDR3 residues: CASSSRPQHF. As DNA, the CDR3 is TGTGCCAGCAGCTCGCGGCCCCAGCATTTT.

The rearrangement links TRBV11-2 to TRBJ2-5, with D possibly matching TRBD2 (6 bases). Germline CDR1 is SGHAT and CDR2 is FQNNGV. V was clipped by 3 bases and J by 4 bases, with 12 bases between them. CDR3 length: 14 residues. CDR3 coding DNA: TGTGCCAGCAGCTTGTCGGCGGGGCCAGAGACCCAGTACTTC. The encoded protein is CASSLSAGPETQYF.

The J gene is TRBJ2-3, the V gene TRBV11-2, with D perhaps TRBD2 (6 bases). Germline V lookup: CDR1 SGHAT, CDR2 FQNNGV. This CDR3 spans 16 amino acids. V dropped 5 bases and J dropped 2 bases, with 17 bases sitting between them. CDR3 nucleotides: TGTGCCAGCAGCCCCCTGCGCGGGAAGTTCACAGATACGCAGTATTTT. Residues: CASSPLRGKFTDTQYF. Together with reference TRBV11-2 and TRBJ2-3, the CDR3 gives the full variable domain: EAGVAQSPRYKIIEKRQSVAFWCNPISGHATLYWYQQILGQGPKLLIQFQNNGVVDDSQLPKDRFSAERLKGVDSTLKIQPAKLEDSAVYLCASSPLRGKFTDTQYFGPGTRLTVL.

This chain links TRBV19 with TRBJ2-1; maybe TRBD1 (5 bases). The CDR3 totals 14 residues. V lost 3 bases and J 2 bases, leaving 8 bases between the germline ends. CDR1 LNHDA and CDR2 SQIVND come from the germline V gene (reference sequence). The CDR3 DNA follows: TGTGCCAGTAGTATTAGGGGCACCTACAATGAGCAGTTCTTC. This encodes CASSIRGTYNEQFF.

CDR3 nucleotides: TGTGCCAGCAGTGCTCCGAGCACAGATACGCAGTATTTT. Amino acid sequence: CASSAPSTDTQYF. This chain links TRBV2 with TRBJ2-3; D remains unclear. From germline, CDR1 is SNHLY and CDR2 FYNNEI. V was pared by 4 bases and J by 0 bases, with 5 bases between. CDR3 length equals 13 residues.

CDR3 nucleotide sequence: TGTGCCAGCAGCTTACGGGCGCGGGGGGATGACAATGAGCAGTTCTTC. Its translation is CASSLRARGDDNEQFF. The chain is built from TRBV7-9 and TRBJ2-1; TRBD2 agrees at 8 bases. Germline V lookup: CDR1 SEHNR, CDR2 FQNEAQ (reference sequence). The CDR3 spans 16 residues. Unmatched junction bases numbered 8, after V lost 2 bases and J lost 5 bases.

The chain is built from TRBV5-1 and TRBJ2-4; 7 bases agree with TRBD1. CDR1 is SGHRS, CDR2 YFSETQ, per germline. The length of the CDR3 is 14 residues. Losses at the gene ends were 0 bases for V and 6 bases for J; bases not matched to a gene: 3. The CDR3 loop reads CASSLAQGVNIQYF. The CDR3 nucleotides read TGCGCCAGCAGCTTGGCCCAGGGGGTAAACATTCAGTACTTC.

Only one count was recorded for this clone. The genes are TRBV6-1 and TRBJ1-2; D may be TRBD1 (5 bases). V was shortened by 6 bases and J by 7 bases, with 12 bases between the two germline ends. Germline-derived CDR1 and CDR2 are MNHNS and SASEGT. This CDR3 contains 12 residues. The CDR3 region is CASSPGISGYTF. The CDR3 DNA reads as TGTGCCAGCAGCCCAGGGATCTCTGGCTACACCTTC.

This sequence joins TRBV5-8 and TRBJ1-2, with D perhaps matching TRBD1 (6 bases). This CDR3 is built from 16 residues. Deletions cut 6 bases from V and 8 bases from J, with 26 bases between. Per the germline V gene, CDR1 is SGHTS and CDR2 is YDEGEE. CDR3 loop: CASKIRPTGTLYGYTF. The CDR3 nucleotides read TGTGCCAGCAAAATCCGACCCACGGGGACACTATACGGCTACACCTTC. Together with reference TRBV5-8 and TRBJ1-2, the CDR3 gives the full variable domain: EAGVTQSPTHLIKTRGQQATLRCSPISGHTSVYWYQQALGLGLQFLLWYDEGEERNRGNFPPRFSGRQFPNYSSELNVNALELEDSALYLCASKIRPTGTLYGYTFGSGTRLTVV.

This clone was counted once. V is TRBV6-5 and J is TRBJ1-4; 8 bases agree with TRBD1. The CDR3 has 15 amino acids. The germline gives CDR1 MNHEY, CDR2 SVGAGI. V lost 3 bases and J lost 3; bases outside the gene matches: 3. This CDR3 reads CASSYMGQANEKLFF. The DNA for the CDR3 is TGTGCCAGCAGTTATATGGGACAGGCTAATGAAAAACTGTTTTTT.

V gene TRBV29-1 combines with J gene TRBJ1-2; D is possibly TRBD1 (5 bases). The CDR3 is 10 amino acids. V was clipped by 7 bases and J by 4 bases, with 7 bases between them. Per the germline V gene, CDR1 is SQVTM and CDR2 is ANQGSEA. The CDR3 reads CSAGVYGYTF. The CDR3 coding sequence is TGCAGCGCGGGGGTCTATGGCTACACCTTC.

This chain connects TRBV6-5 to TRBJ1-1; D is unclear. This CDR3 contains 15 residues. Trimming pared 6 bases from V and 6 bases from J, leaving 20 bases between. Looked up from germline, CDR1 is MNHEY and CDR2 is SVGAGI. DNA of the CDR3: TGTGCCAGCAGCTGGTTCCAGGCGAGTGGGTCTGAAGCTTTCTTT. Translating it yields CASSWFQASGSEAFF.

This clone is deemed medium-sized. This chain connects TRBV7-9 to TRBJ2-3; 9 positions agree with TRBD1. With V trimmed by 1 base and J by 2 bases, 7 bases remained unmatched. Germline CDR1 reads SEHNR; CDR2 reads FQNEAQ (reference sequence). The CDR3 extends over 17 amino acids. The CDR3 region is CASSLVRRTGVTDTQYF. CDR3 sequence (DNA): TGTGCCAGCAGCTTAGTTCGTCGGACAGGGGTCACAGATACGCAGTATTTT.

The chain has TRBV28 and TRBJ2-5; D is unclear. Germline values: CDR1 MDHEN, CDR2 SYDVKM. V gave up 6 bases and J gave up 1 base, with 15 bases separating them. CDR3 size: 15 residues. CDR3 in amino acids: CASSLGLPPQETQYF. CDR3 nucleotides: TGTGCCAGCAGCCTGGGCCTCCCCCCCCAAGAGACCCAGTACTTC. Full variable domain (remainder filled in from reference TRBV28 and TRBJ2-5): DVKVTQSSRYLVKRTGEKVFLECVQDMDHENMFWYRQDPGLGLRLIYFSYDVKMKEKGDIPEGYSVSREKKERFSLILESASTNQTSMYLCASSLGLPPQETQYFGPGTRLLVL.

This chain links TRBV20-1 with TRBJ2-5; D gene ambiguous. V shed 5 bases and J shed 1 base, with 5 bases lying between them. The CDR3 consists of 11 residues. Per the germline V gene, CDR1 is DFQATT and CDR2 is SNEGSKA (reference sequence). The CDR3 DNA sequence: TGCAGTGCTGTGGCCCAAGAGACCCAGTACTTC. It specifies CSAVAQETQYF.

The chain couples TRBV28 to TRBJ1-1; tentative D call: TRBD1 (5 bases). Germline V CDR1 and CDR2: MDHEN, SYDVKM. The ends were cut back, 2 bases at V and 10 bases at J, with 14 bases in the middle. The CDR3 covers 13 residues. The CDR3 region has the DNA TGTGCCAGCAGTTTAGGGGGTCCAGGGTTAGCTTTCTTT. Translating gives CASSLGGPGLAFF.

This clone was seen a few times. The genes are TRBV6-6 and TRBJ2-2; 7 bases fit TRBD2. The CDR3 contains 16 residues. V lost 2 bases and J lost 0; bases outside the gene matches: 3. Germline CDR1 MNHNY, CDR2 SVGAGI (reference sequence). The CDR3 is CASSYMLAANTGELFF. The CDR3 region has the DNA TGTGCCAGCAGTTACATGCTAGCGGCGAACACCGGGGAGCTGTTTTTT.

The V gene is TRBV9, the J gene TRBJ2-2; 15 bases align to TRBD2. Germline assignment: CDR1 SGDLS and CDR2 YYNGEE. This CDR3 has 19 amino acids. The V and J ends lost 4 bases and 5 bases, in that order; junction bases with no gene match: 12. The CDR3 loop reads CASSPQDRTSGRVTGELFF. For the CDR3, the DNA is TGTGCCAGCAGCCCGCAGGACAGGACTAGCGGGAGGGTTACCGGGGAGCTGTTTTTT. The full variable domain, rest sourced from reference TRBV9 and TRBJ2-2, is DSGVTQTPKHLITATGQRVTLRCSPRSGDLSVYWYQQSLDQGLQFLIQYYNGEERAKGNILERFSAQQFPDLHSELNLSSLELGDSALYFCASSPQDRTSGRVTGELFFGEGSRLTVL.

V is TRBV5-1 and J is TRBJ2-3; TRBD1 or TRBD2 may be the D gene (5 bases each). Trimming took 0 bases from V and 2 from J, leaving 10 bases between them. This CDR3 has 15 amino acids. Germline CDR1 is SGHRS and CDR2 is YFSETQ. CDR3 residues: CASSLVGVPTDTQYF. The CDR3 DNA reads TGCGCCAGCAGCTTGGTGGGGGTCCCCACAGATACGCAGTATTTT.

Here the CDR3 reads CASSIVPSSYNEQFF. CDR3 DNA sequence: TGTGCCAGTAGTATAGTTCCCAGCTCCTACAATGAGCAGTTCTTC. The chain employs TRBV19 and TRBJ2-1; D is uncertain. V dropped 1 base and J dropped 0 bases, with 7 bases sitting between them. Germline V CDR1 and CDR2: LNHDA, SQIVND (reference sequence). This CDR3 comprises 15 residues.

V is TRBV18 and J is TRBJ2-5; D unresolved. The CDR3 contains 17 residues. Germline-derived CDR1 and CDR2 are KGHSH and LQKENI. The V gene lost 3 bases and the J gene lost 2 bases, with 19 bases spanning the gap. CDR3 coding DNA: TGTGCCAGCTCACCCGTATGGTGGAGCGAACGACAAGAGACCCAGTACTTC. Translation: CASSPVWWSERQETQYF.

Of note for this clone: The junction and the germline gene differ at one end; a read error may be behind it. This chain uses TRBV28 with TRBJ1-2; possible D gene TRBD1, 6 bases. The CDR3 runs to 13 residues. Looked up from germline, CDR1 is MDHEN and CDR2 is SYDVKM. The CDR3 loop reads CASQQGLNYGHTF. The CDR3 nucleotides read TGTGCCAGCCAACAGGGACTTAACTATGGCCACACCTTC.

The genes are TRBV6-1 and TRBJ1-2, with D unresolved. The V gene lost 2 bases and the J gene lost 4 bases, with 17 bases spanning the gap. The germline V gene encodes CDR1 MNHNS and CDR2 SASEGT. CDR3 length: 16 amino acids. CDR3 in amino acids: CASSENTGSSSYGYTF. CDR3 in DNA: TGTGCCAGCAGTGAAAATACCGGGAGTAGTAGCTATGGCTACACCTTC.

The V gene is TRBV25-1, the J gene TRBJ1-1; D is ambiguous. Trimming left V 3 bases short and J 9 bases short, with 8 bases between. The CDR3 totals 11 residues. Germline CDR1 MGHDK, CDR2 SYGVNS. The CDR3 coding sequence is TGTGCCAGCAGTGAGAAGGGAAAAGCTTTCTTT. It specifies CASSEKGKAFF.

CDR3 nucleotides: TGCAGTGCTAGAGATTCGGGGGAGCAGTACTTC. It codes for CSARDSGEQYF. The rearrangement links TRBV20-1 to TRBJ2-7; tentative D call: TRBD2 (5 bases). Trimming shortened V by 0 bases and J by 7 bases, and 7 bases separated the two germline ends. Germline CDR1 and CDR2: DFQATT and SNEGSKA (reference sequence). This CDR3 spans 11 amino acids.

The rearrangement uses TRBV6-1 and TRBJ1-5; 10 bases align to TRBD1. The CDR3 sequence is 13 residues long. The V segment lost 4 bases and the J segment 10 bases; nucleotides outside the gene matches: 4. From germline, CDR1 is MNHNS and CDR2 SASEGT. CDR3 nucleotides: TGTGCCAGCAGTGGACAGGGGGCGATCCCCCAGCATTTT. As protein: CASSGQGAIPQHF.

This chain joins TRBV9 and TRBJ2-1; no clear D gene. Germline V gene sequence: CDR1 SGDLS, CDR2 YYNGEE. Between the trimmed V and J ends, which lost 0 bases and 0 bases, there was a span of 7 bases. This CDR3 is 15 amino acids long. CDR3 DNA sequence: TGTGCCAGCAGCGTAGGCTCGAGCTCCTACAATGAGCAGTTCTTC. Its translation is CASSVGSSSYNEQFF.